These T cell receptor beta chains were read from a single sample in a study of OX40 agonist ivuxolimab in advanced cancers. The assay was immunoSEQ multiplex PCR, and TCRdb's table has in-frame clones only and misses some. The data hold about 29,000 clones, with 80% to 95% observed a single time. Specimen: CD4+ or CD8+ T cells sorted from blood, collected in a trial of the OX40 agonist ivuxolimab. Receptor source: an adult with an advanced solid tumor such as melanoma, head and neck, liver or kidney cancer. The CDR3 runs from the conserved cysteine through the conserved F or W.

V gene	J gene	CDR3 protein
TRBV4-3	TRBJ2-5	CASSLALGETQYF
TRBV5-1	TRBJ1-1	CASSFEAGQGDTEAFF
TRBV27	TRBJ1-6	CASSLAGDNSPLHF
TRBV11-2	TRBJ2-1	CASSLGPDEQFF
TRBV4-1	TRBJ2-1	CASSQGDRVYNEQFF
TRBV4-2	TRBJ1-2	CASSSKGAPRGYTF
TRBV6-1	TRBJ2-7	CASLSWGSDEQYF
TRBV6-5	TRBJ2-7	CASSLAATYEQYF
TRBV27	TRBJ1-2	CASSLSGYGYTF
TRBV5-3	TRBJ2-7	CARSLVEATVVPYEQYF
TRBV19	TRBJ1-2	CASAGPGFYGYTF
TRBV11-2	TRBJ2-7	CASSPPHSYEQYF
TRBV6-1	TRBJ2-1	CASSYRDEQFF
TRBV2	TRBJ2-1	CASSGDYLYNEQFF
TRBV9	TRBJ2-5	CASSGGGAQYF
TRBV6-4	TRBJ1-4	CASTATDGDNEKLFF
TRBV5-4	TRBJ2-2	CASSSPGTANTGELFF
TRBV4-1	TRBJ1-2	CASSQDLVGGYTF
TRBV18	TRBJ1-1	CASSPPRGQAPNTEAFF
TRBV5-1	TRBJ2-7	CASSLEGYEQYF
TRBV27	TRBJ1-5	CASSLGGGQPQHF
TRBV14	TRBJ1-3	CASSQPKQVGHTIYF
TRBV6-1	TRBJ1-2	CASSSHRVFYGYTF
TRBV6-5	TRBJ2-7	CASSFFEDEQYF
TRBV9	TRBJ2-7	CASSVVGQRDEQYF
TRBV11-3	TRBJ2-1	CASSFGINEQFF
TRBV9	TRBJ2-7	CASSAGGSAYEQYF
TRBV5-4	TRBJ1-1	CASSLNFGGEAFF
TRBV6-5	TRBJ2-5	CASSWGIQETQYF
TRBV7-3	TRBJ2-6	CASSSGRSAGANVLTF
TRBV2	TRBJ2-1	CAVGRANEQFF
TRBV19	TRBJ2-7	CASSIAGEYEQYF
TRBV4-1	TRBJ1-5	CASSQEPRGGQPQHF
TRBV4-1	TRBJ1-5	CASSQEGTPSNQPQHF
TRBV7-9	TRBJ2-2	CASSLVGLAGSGELFF
TRBV27	TRBJ2-7	CASSLSGSYEQYF
TRBV10-1	TRBJ1-1	CASSTGTPNTEAFF